This T cell receptor (beta chain) comes out of a study of graft-versus-host responses after intestinal transplantation. On the study more broadly: For two to four years after anti-thymocyte globulin induction, all recipients took tacrolimus and steroids.

Study-wide findings and caveats: After transplant, early declines in HvG clones were associated with peak levels of circulating GvH clones.

About this clone itself: The antigen remains unidentified.

There are 13 residues in the CDR3. V lost 1 base and J lost 9, with 10 bases in between. Germline V CDR1 and CDR2: LNHDA, SQIVND (reference sequence). TCRdb's copy holds only in-frame clones and misses some; the assay was immunoSEQ multiplex PCR. The sample records approximately 90,000 clones, 80% to 85% being singletons. This TCR was recovered from a human donor who received an intestinal transplant. The chain couples TRBV19 to TRBJ2-1, with D maybe TRBD2 (5 bases). The specimen was unstimulated CD4+ T cells sorted from spleen or lymph node cells, collected before intestinal transplant. The CDR3 is CASSIGGNSEQFF. As DNA, the CDR3 is TGTGCCAGTAGTATAGGAGGGAATTCTGAGCAGTTCTTC.